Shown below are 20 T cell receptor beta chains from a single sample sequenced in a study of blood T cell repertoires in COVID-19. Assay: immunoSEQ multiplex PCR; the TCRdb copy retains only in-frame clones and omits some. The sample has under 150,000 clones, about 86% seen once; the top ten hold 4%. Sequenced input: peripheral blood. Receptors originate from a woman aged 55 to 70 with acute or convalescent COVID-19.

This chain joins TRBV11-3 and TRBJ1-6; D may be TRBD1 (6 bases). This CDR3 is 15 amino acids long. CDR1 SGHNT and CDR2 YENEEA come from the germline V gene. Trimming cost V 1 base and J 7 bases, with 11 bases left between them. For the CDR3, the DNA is TGTGCCAGCAGCTTAGGGGGGACAAGAAATTCACCCCTCCACTTT. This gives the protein CASSLGGTRNSPLHF. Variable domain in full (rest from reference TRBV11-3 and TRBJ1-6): EAGVVQSPRYKIIEKKQPVAFWCNPISGHNTLYWYLQNLGQGPELLIRYENEEAVDDSQLPKDRFSAERLKGVDSTLKIQPAELGDSAVYLCASSLGGTRNSPLHFGNGTRLTVT.

CDR3 loop: CASRPLASGRVTGELFF. The CDR3 coding sequence is TGTGCCAGCAGACCTCTGGCTAGCGGGAGGGTCACCGGGGAGCTGTTTTTT. This rearrangement joins TRBV28 to TRBJ2-2; 12 nucleotides match TRBD2. V was pared by 6 bases and J by 4 bases, with 9 bases of the junction left unmatched. The CDR3 extends over 17 amino acids. Per germline, CDR1 MDHEN and CDR2 SYDVKM. The full variable domain, completed using reference TRBV28 and TRBJ2-2, is DVKVTQSSRYLVKRTGEKVFLECVQDMDHENMFWYRQDPGLGLRLIYFSYDVKMKEKGDIPEGYSVSREKKERFSLILESASTNQTSMYLCASRPLASGRVTGELFFGEGSRLTVL.

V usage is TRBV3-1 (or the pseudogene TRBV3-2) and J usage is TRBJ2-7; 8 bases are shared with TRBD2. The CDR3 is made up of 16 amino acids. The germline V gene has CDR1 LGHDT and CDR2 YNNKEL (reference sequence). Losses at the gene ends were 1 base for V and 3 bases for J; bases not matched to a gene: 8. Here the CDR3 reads CASSQARLARIYEQYF. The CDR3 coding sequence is TGTGCCAGCAGCCAAGCGAGACTAGCGAGAATCTACGAGCAGTACTTC.

The CDR3 DNA sequence: TGCAGCGTGGGGGGACGTTCAGCTAACTATGGCTACACCTTC. Protein: CSVGGRSANYGYTF. The chain combines TRBV29-1 with TRBJ1-2; D is possibly TRBD1 (5 bases). In germline, CDR1 is SQVTM, CDR2 ANQGSEA. V was trimmed by 6 bases and J by 0 bases, leaving 14 bases between them. This CDR3 region has 14 residues.

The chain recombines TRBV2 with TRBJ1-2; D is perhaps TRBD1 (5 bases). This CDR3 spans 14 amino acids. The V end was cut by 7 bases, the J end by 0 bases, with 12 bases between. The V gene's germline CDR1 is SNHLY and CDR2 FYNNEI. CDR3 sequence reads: CASTPDRANYGYTF. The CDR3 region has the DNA TGTGCCAGCACTCCAGACAGAGCTAACTATGGCTACACCTTC.

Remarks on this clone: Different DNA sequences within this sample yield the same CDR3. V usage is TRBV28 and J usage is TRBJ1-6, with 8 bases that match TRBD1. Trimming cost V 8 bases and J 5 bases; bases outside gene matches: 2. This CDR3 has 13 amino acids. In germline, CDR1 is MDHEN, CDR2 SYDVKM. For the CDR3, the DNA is TGTGCCAGCCGGACAGGGAATAATTCACCCCTCCACTTT. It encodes CASRTGNNSPLHF. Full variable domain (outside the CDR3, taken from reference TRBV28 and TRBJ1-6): DVKVTQSSRYLVKRTGEKVFLECVQDMDHENMFWYRQDPGLGLRLIYFSYDVKMKEKGDIPEGYSVSREKKERFSLILESASTNQTSMYLCASRTGNNSPLHFGNGTRLTVT.

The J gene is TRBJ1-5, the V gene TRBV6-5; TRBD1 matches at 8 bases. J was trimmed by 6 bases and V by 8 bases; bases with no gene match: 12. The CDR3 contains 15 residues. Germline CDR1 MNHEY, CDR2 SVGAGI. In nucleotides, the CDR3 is TGTGCCAGCTCCGTTAACAGGGGGGGGAGTCAGCCCCAGCATTTT. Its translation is CASSVNRGGSQPQHF.

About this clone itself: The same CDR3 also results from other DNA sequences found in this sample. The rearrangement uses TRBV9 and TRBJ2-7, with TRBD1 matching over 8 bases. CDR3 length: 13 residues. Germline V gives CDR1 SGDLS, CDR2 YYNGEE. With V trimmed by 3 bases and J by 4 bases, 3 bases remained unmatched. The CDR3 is CASSEGQGYEQYF. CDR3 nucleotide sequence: TGTGCCAGCAGCGAAGGACAGGGATACGAGCAGTACTTC.

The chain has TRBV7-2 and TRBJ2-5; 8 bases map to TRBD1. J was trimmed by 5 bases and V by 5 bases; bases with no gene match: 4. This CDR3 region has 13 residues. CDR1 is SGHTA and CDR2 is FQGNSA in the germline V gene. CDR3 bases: TGTGCCAGCAGCCAGGACAGGGCTGAGACCCAGTACTTC. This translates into CASSQDRAETQYF.

The CDR3 loop is CASSLEPGGYNEQFF. The CDR3 region has the DNA TGTGCCAGCAGCTTAGAGCCGGGAGGGTACAATGAGCAGTTCTTC. The chain employs TRBV7-2 and TRBJ2-1; 8 bases align to TRBD2. Looked up from germline, CDR1 is SGHTA and CDR2 is FQGNSA. The CDR3 consists of 15 residues. J gave up 4 bases and V 1 base, and 3 bases lay outside the gene matches. Based on the CDR3 plus reference TRBV7-2 and TRBJ2-1, the full variable domain is GAGVSQSPSNKVTEKGKDVELRCDPISGHTALYWYRQSLGQGLEFLIYFQGNSAPDKSGLPSDRFSAERTGGSVSTLTIQRTQQEDSAVYLCASSLEPGGYNEQFFGPGTRLTVL.

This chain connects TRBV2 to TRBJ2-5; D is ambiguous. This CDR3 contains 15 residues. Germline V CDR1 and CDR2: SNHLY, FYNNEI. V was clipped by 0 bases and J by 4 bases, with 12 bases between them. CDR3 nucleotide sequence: TGTGCCAGCAGTGAAGCGCCGTCCCCAGGAGAGACCCAGTACTTC. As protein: CASSEAPSPGETQYF.

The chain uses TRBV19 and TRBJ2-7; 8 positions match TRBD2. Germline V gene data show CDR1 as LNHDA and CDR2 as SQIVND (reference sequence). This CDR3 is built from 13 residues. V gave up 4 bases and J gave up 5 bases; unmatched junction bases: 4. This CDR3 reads CASSTDSGDEQYF. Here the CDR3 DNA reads TGTGCCAGTAGTACCGATAGCGGGGACGAGCAGTACTTC.

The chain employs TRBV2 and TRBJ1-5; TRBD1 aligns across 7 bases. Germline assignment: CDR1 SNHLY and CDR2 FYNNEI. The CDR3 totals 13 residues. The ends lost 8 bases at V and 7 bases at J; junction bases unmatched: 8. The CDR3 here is CASADREEQPQHF. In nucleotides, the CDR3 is TGTGCCAGCGCTGACAGGGAGGAGCAGCCCCAGCATTTT.

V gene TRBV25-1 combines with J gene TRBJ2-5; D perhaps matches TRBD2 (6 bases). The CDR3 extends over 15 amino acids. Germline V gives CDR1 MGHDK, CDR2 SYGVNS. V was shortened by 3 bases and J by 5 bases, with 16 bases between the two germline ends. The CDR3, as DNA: TGTGCCAGCAGTGATCCCCGATCGGCGGGGGAGACCCAGTACTTC. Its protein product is CASSDPRSAGETQYF.

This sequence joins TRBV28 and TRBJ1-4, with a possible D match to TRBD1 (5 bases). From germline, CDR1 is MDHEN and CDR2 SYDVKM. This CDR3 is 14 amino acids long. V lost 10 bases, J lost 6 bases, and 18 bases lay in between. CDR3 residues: CATEPPGLDEKLFF. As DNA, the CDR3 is TGTGCCACCGAACCTCCAGGGTTGGATGAAAAACTGTTTTTT.

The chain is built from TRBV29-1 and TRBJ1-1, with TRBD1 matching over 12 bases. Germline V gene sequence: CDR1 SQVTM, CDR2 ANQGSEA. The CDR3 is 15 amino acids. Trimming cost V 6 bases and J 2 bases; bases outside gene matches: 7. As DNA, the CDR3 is TGCAGCGTGGCCGGGACAGGGGGCTTAAACACTGAAGCTTTCTTT. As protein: CSVAGTGGLNTEAFF.

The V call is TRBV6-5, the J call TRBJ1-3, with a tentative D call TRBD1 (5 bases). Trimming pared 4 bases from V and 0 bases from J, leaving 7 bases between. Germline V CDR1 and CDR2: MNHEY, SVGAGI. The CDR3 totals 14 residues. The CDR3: CASSSDSSGNTIYF. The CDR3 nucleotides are TGTGCCAGCAGTTCCGACAGCTCTGGAAACACCATATATTTT.

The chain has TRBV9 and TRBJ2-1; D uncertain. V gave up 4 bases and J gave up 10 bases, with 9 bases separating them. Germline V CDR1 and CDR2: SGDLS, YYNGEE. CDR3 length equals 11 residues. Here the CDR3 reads CASSNRGEQFF. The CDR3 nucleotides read TGTGCCAGCAGCAATAGAGGAGAGCAGTTCTTC.

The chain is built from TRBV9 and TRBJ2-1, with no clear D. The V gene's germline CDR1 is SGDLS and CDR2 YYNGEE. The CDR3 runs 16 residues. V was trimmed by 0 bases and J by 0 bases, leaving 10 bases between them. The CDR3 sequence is CASSVDIVSSYNEQFF. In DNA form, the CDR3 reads TGTGCCAGCAGCGTAGATATCGTTAGCTCCTACAATGAGCAGTTCTTC. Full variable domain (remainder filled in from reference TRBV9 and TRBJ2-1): DSGVTQTPKHLITATGQRVTLRCSPRSGDLSVYWYQQSLDQGLQFLIQYYNGEERAKGNILERFSAQQFPDLHSELNLSSLELGDSALYFCASSVDIVSSYNEQFFGPGTRLTVL.

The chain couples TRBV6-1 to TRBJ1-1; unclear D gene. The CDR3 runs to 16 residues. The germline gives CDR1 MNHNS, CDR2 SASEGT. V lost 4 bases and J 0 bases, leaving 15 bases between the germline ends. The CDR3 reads CASSALALVMNTEAFF. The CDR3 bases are TGTGCCAGCAGTGCTCTAGCCCTGGTAATGAACACTGAAGCTTTCTTT.